The 17 T cell receptor beta chains reported below all come from one sample, sequenced in a study of blood T cell repertoires in COVID-19. The repertoire was sequenced with immunoSEQ multiplex PCR; TCRdb's copy has only in-frame clones and lacks some. The sample includes about 120,000 clones, 84% seen only once; the top ten take roughly 4%. The specimen sequenced was PBMCs or T cells enriched from blood (not recorded which). Receptors were obtained from a woman aged 25 to 45 who had recovered from COVID-19.

The V call is TRBV5-6, the J call TRBJ1-1, with D perhaps TRBD1 (5 bases). V shed 6 bases and J shed 1 base, with 16 bases lying between them. CDR3 length equals 15 residues. Germline CDR1 and CDR2: SGHDT and YYEEEE. CDR3 residues: CASTPAPDRNTEAFF. CDR3 nucleotides: TGTGCCAGCACCCCCGCGCCTGACAGGAACACTGAAGCTTTCTTT.

The rearrangement joins TRBV5-1 to TRBJ1-3, with unresolved D. The CDR3 length is 13 residues. CDR1 and CDR2 (germline): SGHRS, YFSETQ. Trimming stripped 4 bases from V and 2 bases from J, with 7 bases between. CDR3 in amino acids: CASSPRAGNTIYF. The CDR3 region has the DNA TGCGCCAGCAGCCCGAGGGCTGGAAACACCATATATTTT. The full variable domain, with the rest looked up from reference TRBV5-1 and TRBJ1-3, is KAGVTQTPRYLIKTRGQQVTLSCSPISGHRSVSWYQQTPGQGLQFLFEYFSETQRNKGNFPGRFSGRQFSNSRSEMNVSTLELGDSALYLCASSPRAGNTIYFGEGSWLTVV.

This chain connects TRBV5-6 to TRBJ1-1; unclear D gene. The CDR3 is made up of 12 amino acids. The germline V gene has CDR1 SGHDT and CDR2 YYEEEE. V lost 2 bases and J 6 bases, leaving 8 bases between the germline ends. CDR3 nucleotides: TGTGCCAGCAGCTTCGGAGTTGCTGAAGCTTTCTTT. It translates to CASSFGVAEAFF. Combining the CDR3 with reference TRBV5-6 and TRBJ1-1 gives the whole variable domain DAGVTQSPTHLIKTRGQQVTLRCSPKSGHDTVSWYQQALGQGPQFIFQYYEEEERQRGNFPDRFSGHQFPNYSSELNVNALLLGDSALYLCASSFGVAEAFFGQGTRLTVV.

This clone was observed a single time. This chain uses TRBV28 with TRBJ2-1; D ambiguous. The CDR3 sequence is 12 residues long. Germline V lookup: CDR1 MDHEN, CDR2 SYDVKM. V dropped 4 bases and J dropped 10 bases, with 11 bases sitting between them. CDR3 protein: CASSWAAREQFF. In nucleotides, the CDR3 is TGTGCCAGCAGTTGGGCCGCGCGCGAGCAGTTCTTC.

J is TRBJ1-4 and V is TRBV10-3; no clear D gene. The CDR3 sequence is 13 residues long. Germline lookup yields CDR1 ENHRY and CDR2 SYGVKD. V was clipped by 3 bases and J by 3 bases, with 5 bases between them. CDR3 nucleotide sequence: TGTGCCATCAGTGACGGTGCTAATGAAAAACTGTTTTTT. Residues: CAISDGANEKLFF.

The chain combines TRBV28 with TRBJ1-1; 11 positions match TRBD1. CDR3 size: 15 residues. V trimming: 4 bases; J trimming: 4 bases; junction bases outside the gene matches: 5. Germline assignment: CDR1 MDHEN and CDR2 SYDVKM. In DNA, the CDR3 is TGTGCCAGCAGTTCGGGACAGGGGGAGGTCACTGAAGCTTTCTTT. Amino acids: CASSSGQGEVTEAFF.

V gene TRBV27 combines with J gene TRBJ1-1, with TRBD1 identical over 11 bases. The CDR3 runs to 18 residues. Germline V gene data show CDR1 as MNHEY and CDR2 as SMNVEV (reference sequence). Losses at the gene ends were 2 bases for V and 2 bases for J; bases not matched to a gene: 10. The CDR3, as DNA: TGTGCCAGCAGTTTAGGTGGGACAGGGGGGCTCCCCAACACTGAAGCTTTCTTT. Its translation is CASSLGGTGGLPNTEAFF.

The V gene is TRBV5-1, the J gene TRBJ1-6, with D tentatively TRBD1 (6 bases). The V gene's germline CDR1 is SGHRS and CDR2 YFSETQ. The CDR3 has 14 amino acids. V was pared by 3 bases and J by 7 bases, with 11 bases between. CDR3: CASSSTGHNSPLHF. Written as DNA, the CDR3 is TGCGCCAGCAGCTCCACAGGGCACAATTCACCCCTCCACTTT.

This clone was counted a single time. The CDR3 sequence is CASSLRQGNYGYTF. The CDR3 nucleotides read TGTGCCAGCAGCTTGCGACAGGGGAACTATGGCTACACCTTC. The chain has TRBV7-6 and TRBJ1-2; 8 positions agree with TRBD1. Trimming took 3 bases from V and 2 from J; bases not matched to a gene: 2. This CDR3 comprises 14 residues. In germline, CDR1 is SGHVS, CDR2 FNYEAQ. The full variable domain, in which reference TRBV7-6 and TRBJ1-2 provide the parts outside the CDR3, is GAGVSQSPRYKVTKRGQDVALRCDPISGHVSLYWYRQALGQGPEFLTYFNYEAQQDKSGLPNDRFSAERPEGSISTLTIQRTEQRDSAMYRCASSLRQGNYGYTFGSGTRLTVV.

The rearrangement uses TRBV28 and TRBJ2-2; a possible D gene is TRBD1 (6 bases). The CDR3 has 17 amino acids. Germline V gene sequence: CDR1 MDHEN, CDR2 SYDVKM. V was shortened by 1 base and J by 1 base, with 13 bases between the two germline ends. The CDR3 DNA sequence: TGTGCCAGCAGTTTATTAGAACTAGGGGGGAACACCGGGGAGCTGTTTTTT. Translated, it gives CASSLLELGGNTGELFF.

The chain joins TRBV18 to TRBJ1-4; TRBD1 is a possible D gene (6 bases). Trimming removed 6 bases from V and 5 bases from J, with 13 bases in between. CDR1 and CDR2 (germline): KGHSH, LQKENI. The CDR3 is 14 residues long. In DNA, the CDR3 is TGTGCCAGCTCCTCTGGAACAGGGAATGAAAAACTGTTTTTT. It yields the protein CASSSGTGNEKLFF.

The chain uses TRBV19 and TRBJ1-1; 9 bases are a match to TRBD1. The V gene's germline CDR1 is LNHDA and CDR2 SQIVND (reference sequence). V lost 10 bases, J lost 4 bases, and 10 bases stayed unmatched. This CDR3 is built from 14 residues. The CDR3 DNA sequence: TGTGCCACCAAGGACAGGGGATCGGGCACTGAAGCTTTCTTT. Its translation is CATKDRGSGTEAFF.

This clone was observed a single time. This chain links TRBV7-2 with TRBJ1-1; D unresolved. Between the trimmed V and J ends, which lost 3 bases and 0 bases, there was a span of 11 bases. From germline, CDR1 is SGHTA and CDR2 FQGNSA. This CDR3 is 15 amino acids long. The CDR3 reads CASSFDGSMNTEAFF. Here the CDR3 DNA reads TGTGCCAGCAGCTTCGACGGGAGCATGAACACTGAAGCTTTCTTT.

CDR3 in DNA: TGTGCCTGGAGTTTCGGCGGGTCTGGAAACACCATATATTTT. Translated: CAWSFGGSGNTIYF. The chain has TRBV30 and TRBJ1-3; D gene unclear. Germline CDR1 reads GTSNPN; CDR2 reads SVGIG (reference sequence). Trimming took 2 bases from V and 1 from J, leaving 9 bases between them. The CDR3 runs to 14 residues.

V usage is TRBV4-3 and J usage is TRBJ2-1; the D gene is possibly TRBD1 (6 bases). Germline CDR1 LGHNA, CDR2 YSLEER. The CDR3 is 14 amino acids. The germline V and J ends were trimmed by 2 bases and 9 bases, with 14 bases remaining between them. CDR3 in amino acids: CASSQRTQGGEQFF. The CDR3 nucleotides are TGCGCCAGCAGCCAACGGACACAGGGCGGTGAGCAGTTCTTC.

This clone was recorded once. The chain's CDR3 is CASSWGQANEKLFF. The CDR3 DNA reads as TGTGCCAGCAGCTGGGGACAGGCTAATGAAAAACTGTTTTTT. The rearrangement joins TRBV7-9 to TRBJ1-4; TRBD1 matches at 8 bases. The CDR3 consists of 14 residues. The J segment lost 3 bases and the V segment lost 4 bases, leaving 1 base of the junction unmatched. Germline CDR1 reads SEHNR; CDR2 reads FQNEAQ (reference sequence).

The genes are TRBV30 and TRBJ1-1; 8 bases map to TRBD1. Germline CDR1 reads GTSNPN; CDR2 reads SVGIG (reference sequence). The CDR3 has 13 residues. With V trimmed by 6 bases and J by 0 bases, 3 bases remained unmatched. CDR3 residues: CACRQGMNTEAFF. CDR3 DNA: TGTGCCTGTAGACAGGGGATGAACACTGAAGCTTTCTTT.